Shown below are 14 T cell receptor beta chains from a single sample sequenced in a study of blood T cell repertoires in COVID-19 (dated by TCRdb to 2018 to 2021). The library was made by the immunoSEQ multiplex PCR assay. The source is immuneACCESS, and TCRdb retained only in-frame sequences with V and J called. Part of the clones is not carried over; for the studies checked, unresolved V genes explain less than half of this, and the remainder is unexplained. The sample table records 250,000 to 300,000 clones; roughly 87% of these occur just once. The biggest ten clones account for about 1% of the sample. The specimen sequenced was PBMCs or T cells enriched from blood (not recorded which). These receptors were collected from a woman in her twenties or thirties who had recovered from COVID-19.

The chain has TRBV7-8 and TRBJ2-3; tentatively, D is TRBD2 (6 bases). Germline V gene data show CDR1 as SGHVS and CDR2 as FQNEAQ. The CDR3 consists of 17 residues. Between the trimmed V and J ends, which lost 5 bases and 4 bases, there was a span of 22 bases. The CDR3 DNA reads as TGTGCCAGCAGCCCAGGAGGGGAATCGAGTGTAGCAGATACGCAGTATTTT. Amino acids: CASSPGGESSVADTQYF.

This chain connects TRBV11-2 to TRBJ1-6; D ambiguous. V lost 7 bases, J lost 0 bases, and 13 bases lay in between. CDR3 length: 16 residues. From germline, CDR1 is SGHAT and CDR2 FQNNGV. The CDR3, as DNA: TGTGCCAGCACCCCCATGCGGAACTCCTATAATTCACCCCTCCACTTT. As protein: CASTPMRNSYNSPLHF.

The V call is TRBV19, the J call TRBJ1-5; perhaps TRBD1 as D (6 bases). The germline gives CDR1 LNHDA, CDR2 SQIVND (reference sequence). V was trimmed by 4 bases and J by 2 bases, leaving 12 bases between them. This CDR3 contains 15 residues. CDR3 loop: CASSTNHRGNQPQHF. The CDR3 DNA is TGTGCCAGTAGTACCAACCACAGGGGCAATCAGCCCCAGCATTTT.

The chain links TRBV2 to TRBJ2-4; 14 bases map to TRBD2. Germline V lookup: CDR1 SNHLY, CDR2 FYNNEI. The V gene end was trimmed by 4 bases and the J gene end by 2 bases; junction bases not matched to a gene: 7. This CDR3 has 18 residues. The CDR3 DNA is TGTGCCAGCAGTGGACTAGCGGGAGGGCTTCTATCCAAAAACATTCAGTACTTC. It translates to CASSGLAGGLLSKNIQYF.

The genes are TRBV30 and TRBJ2-3, with TRBD2 as a possible D gene (7 bases). V was shortened by 0 bases and J by 8 bases, with 12 bases between the two germline ends. The CDR3 runs to 13 residues. From germline, CDR1 is GTSNPN and CDR2 SVGIG (reference sequence). In DNA form, the CDR3 reads TGTGCCTGGAGTGTAGGCGGGGGCAGTACGCAGTATTTT. Protein product: CAWSVGGGSTQYF.

The chain has TRBV4-3 and TRBJ1-2; D perhaps matches TRBD1 (5 bases). V lost 0 bases, J lost 2 bases, and 16 bases lay in between. Looked up from germline, CDR1 is LGHNA and CDR2 is YSLEER. The CDR3 is 17 residues long. CDR3 nucleotide sequence: TGCGCCAGCAGCCAAGATCTACCTGGGCCAGGGAACTATGGCTACACCTTC. Translation: CASSQDLPGPGNYGYTF.

V is TRBV7-9 and J is TRBJ2-5; TRBD1 aligns across 8 bases. Germline trimming cut 5 bases from V and 2 bases from J; bases unmatched to any gene: 1. The CDR3 has 13 residues. Per germline, CDR1 SEHNR and CDR2 FQNEAQ (reference sequence). Written as DNA, the CDR3 is TGTGCCAGCAGCCGGACAGGGCAAGAGACCCAGTACTTC. Residues: CASSRTGQETQYF. Complete variable domain (other parts from reference TRBV7-9 and TRBJ2-5): DTGVSQNPRHKITKRGQNVTFRCDPISEHNRLYWYRQTLGQGPEFLTYFQNEAQLEKSRLLSDRFSAERPKGSFSTLEIQRTEQGDSAMYLCASSRTGQETQYFGPGTRLLVL.

This clone has only a few counts. The genes are TRBV6-1 and TRBJ1-1, with 9 bases lining up with TRBD1. V was clipped by 4 bases and J by 5 bases; unmatched bases: 11. Germline CDR1 MNHNS, CDR2 SASEGT. This CDR3 region has 16 residues. The CDR3 loop is CASSARARQGGTEAFF. The DNA of the CDR3 is TGTGCCAGCAGTGCCCGAGCTAGACAGGGGGGAACTGAAGCTTTCTTT.

This rearrangement joins TRBV6-5 to TRBJ2-1; 12 bases align to TRBD2. V was pared by 4 bases and J by 3 bases, with 1 base of the junction left unmatched. This CDR3 spans 15 amino acids. Per the germline V gene, CDR1 is MNHEY and CDR2 is SVGAGI. CDR3 loop: CASSSSGGDYNEQFF. For the CDR3, the DNA is TGTGCCAGCAGTTCTAGCGGGGGGGACTACAATGAGCAGTTCTTC.

This chain connects TRBV20-1 to TRBJ2-7; D possibly corresponds to TRBD1 (6 bases). The CDR3 loop spans 14 amino acids. V lost 3 bases and J lost 7, with 19 bases in between. Germline-derived CDR1 and CDR2 are DFQATT and SNEGSKA (reference sequence). This chain's CDR3 is CSASSRGHQTEQYF. The CDR3 DNA sequence: TGCAGTGCTAGTTCCCGGGGACACCAGACAGAGCAGTACTTC.

This clone was counted only a few times. The chain joins TRBV27 to TRBJ1-5; 7 bases match TRBD1. With V trimmed by 5 bases and J by 7 bases, 8 bases remained unmatched. The CDR3 runs to 14 residues. Germline V gene sequence: CDR1 MNHEY, CDR2 SMNVEV (reference sequence). DNA of the CDR3: TGTGCCAGCAGTCACCGGACAGGAGTCCAGCCCCAGCATTTT. It translates to CASSHRTGVQPQHF.

V gene TRBV4-1 combines with J gene TRBJ1-2; D gene uncertain. The V gene's germline CDR1 is MGHRA and CDR2 YSYEKL. The V and J ends lost 3 bases and 8 bases respectively, with 13 bases between them. CDR3 length: 13 residues. CDR3 in DNA: TGCGCCAGCAGCCATGATTATTCGGGAGGCTACACCTTC. Its translation is CASSHDYSGGYTF.

The chain combines TRBV15 with TRBJ1-2; 8 nucleotides agree with TRBD1. With V trimmed by 3 bases and J by 4 bases, 10 bases remained unmatched. Germline V gene sequence: CDR1 LNHNV, CDR2 YYDKDF (reference sequence). This CDR3 region has 16 residues. Written as DNA, the CDR3 is TGTGCCACCAGCAGGACAGGGGAGGGATTGAGCTATGGCTACACCTTC. It codes for CATSRTGEGLSYGYTF.

The chain uses TRBV7-9 and TRBJ2-1; D is uncertain. CDR3 length: 15 residues. Germline values: CDR1 SEHNR, CDR2 FQNEAQ (reference sequence). V lost 5 bases and J lost 7, with 18 bases in between. CDR3 bases: TGTGCCAGCAGCCGAGCCGGAGTAGAGTCAAATGAGCAGTTCTTC. Translated, it gives CASSRAGVESNEQFF.